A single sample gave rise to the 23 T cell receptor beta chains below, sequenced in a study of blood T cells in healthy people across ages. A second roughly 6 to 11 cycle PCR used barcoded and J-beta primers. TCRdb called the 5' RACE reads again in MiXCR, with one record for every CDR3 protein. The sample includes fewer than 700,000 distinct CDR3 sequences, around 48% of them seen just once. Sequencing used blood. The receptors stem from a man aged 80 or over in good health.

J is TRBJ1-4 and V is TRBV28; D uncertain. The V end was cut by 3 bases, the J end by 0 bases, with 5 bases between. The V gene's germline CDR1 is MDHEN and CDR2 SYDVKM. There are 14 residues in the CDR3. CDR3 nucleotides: TGTGCCAGCAGTTTGATTGCAACTAATGAAAAACTGTTTTTT. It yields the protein CASSLIATNEKLFF.

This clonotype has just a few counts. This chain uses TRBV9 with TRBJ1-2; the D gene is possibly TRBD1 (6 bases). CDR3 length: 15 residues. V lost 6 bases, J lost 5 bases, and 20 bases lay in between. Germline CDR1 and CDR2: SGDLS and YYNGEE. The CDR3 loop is CASKRDSGAQYGYTF. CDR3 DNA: TGTGCCAGCAAAAGGGATTCGGGGGCTCAATATGGCTACACCTTC. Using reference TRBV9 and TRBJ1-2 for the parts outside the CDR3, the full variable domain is DSGVTQTPKHLITATGQRVTLRCSPRSGDLSVYWYQQSLDQGLQFLIQYYNGEERAKGNILERFSAQQFPDLHSELNLSSLELGDSALYFCASKRDSGAQYGYTFGSGTRLTVV.

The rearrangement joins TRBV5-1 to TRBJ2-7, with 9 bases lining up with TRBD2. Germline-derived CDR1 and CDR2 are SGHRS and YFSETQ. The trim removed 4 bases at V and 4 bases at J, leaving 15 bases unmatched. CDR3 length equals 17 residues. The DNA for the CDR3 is TGCGCCAGCAGCCGCGGGGGAGCGGGAGGAACTGCTTACGAGCAGTACTTC. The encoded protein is CASSRGGAGGTAYEQYF.

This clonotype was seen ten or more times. CDR3: CASSFRDRGKYEQYF. As DNA, the CDR3 is TGTGCCAGCAGTTTCCGGGACAGGGGAAAGTACGAGCAGTACTTC. This chain links TRBV6-5 with TRBJ2-7; 10 bases fit TRBD1. The J segment lost 4 bases and the V segment lost 4 bases, leaving 7 bases of the junction unmatched. This CDR3 comprises 15 residues. From germline, CDR1 is MNHEY and CDR2 SVGAGI.

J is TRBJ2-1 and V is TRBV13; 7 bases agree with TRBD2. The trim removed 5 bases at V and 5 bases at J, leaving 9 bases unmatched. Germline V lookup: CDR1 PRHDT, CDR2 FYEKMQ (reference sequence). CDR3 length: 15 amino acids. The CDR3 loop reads CASSPGLTGHNEQFF. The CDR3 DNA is TGTGCCAGCAGCCCGGGACTAACGGGTCACAATGAGCAGTTCTTC. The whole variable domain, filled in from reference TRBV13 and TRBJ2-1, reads AAGVIQSPRHLIKEKRETATLKCYPIPRHDTVYWYQQGPGQDPQFLISFYEKMQSDKGSIPDRFSAQQFSDYHSELNMSSLELGDSALYFCASSPGLTGHNEQFFGPGTRLTVL.

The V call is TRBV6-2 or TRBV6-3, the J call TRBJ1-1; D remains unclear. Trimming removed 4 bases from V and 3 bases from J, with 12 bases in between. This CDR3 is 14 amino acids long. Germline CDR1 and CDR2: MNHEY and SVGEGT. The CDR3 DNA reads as TGTGCCAGCAGTTCCCGACCCTCCGACACTGAAGCTTTCTTT. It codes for CASSSRPSDTEAFF.

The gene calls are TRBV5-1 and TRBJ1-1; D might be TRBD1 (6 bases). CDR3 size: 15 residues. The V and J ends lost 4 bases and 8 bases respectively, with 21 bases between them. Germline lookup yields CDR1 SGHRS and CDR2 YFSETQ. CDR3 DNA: TGCGCCAGCAGCCACGCCGGGACACAGGGTCTCGAAGCTTTCTTT. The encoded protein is CASSHAGTQGLEAFF. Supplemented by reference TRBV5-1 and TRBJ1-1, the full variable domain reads KAGVTQTPRYLIKTRGQQVTLSCSPISGHRSVSWYQQTPGQGLQFLFEYFSETQRNKGNFPGRFSGRQFSNSRSEMNVSTLELGDSALYLCASSHAGTQGLEAFFGQGTRLTVV.

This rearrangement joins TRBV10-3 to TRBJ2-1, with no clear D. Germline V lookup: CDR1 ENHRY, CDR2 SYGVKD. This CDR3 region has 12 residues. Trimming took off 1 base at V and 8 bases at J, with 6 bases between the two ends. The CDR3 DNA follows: TGTGCCATCAGTGAGTTAGCCCATGAGCAGTTCTTC. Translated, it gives CAISELAHEQFF.

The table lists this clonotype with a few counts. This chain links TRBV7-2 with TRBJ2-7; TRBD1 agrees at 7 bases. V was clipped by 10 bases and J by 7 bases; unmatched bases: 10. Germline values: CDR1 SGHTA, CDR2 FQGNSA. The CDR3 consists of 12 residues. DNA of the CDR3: TGTGCCATTGTAGAGGGGGCGAGGGAGCAGTACTTC. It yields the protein CAIVEGAREQYF.

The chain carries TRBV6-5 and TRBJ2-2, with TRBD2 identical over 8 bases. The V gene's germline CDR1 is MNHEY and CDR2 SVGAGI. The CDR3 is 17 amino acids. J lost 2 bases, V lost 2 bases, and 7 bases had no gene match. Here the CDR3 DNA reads TGTGCCAGCAGTTACGGAACCCGGGGGGGAAACACCGGGGAGCTGTTTTTT. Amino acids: CASSYGTRGGNTGELFF.

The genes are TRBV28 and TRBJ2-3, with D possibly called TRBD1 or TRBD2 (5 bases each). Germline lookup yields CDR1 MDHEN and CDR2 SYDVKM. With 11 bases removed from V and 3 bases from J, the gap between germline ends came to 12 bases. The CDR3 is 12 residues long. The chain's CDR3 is CAGGRRTDTQYF. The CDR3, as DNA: TGTGCCGGGGGTAGAAGGACAGATACGCAGTATTTT.

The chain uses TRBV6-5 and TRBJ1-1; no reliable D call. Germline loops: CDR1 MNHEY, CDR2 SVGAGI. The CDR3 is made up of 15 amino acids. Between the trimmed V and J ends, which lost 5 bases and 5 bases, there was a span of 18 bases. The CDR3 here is CASSIESTPGTEAFF. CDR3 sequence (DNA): TGTGCCAGCAGTATAGAGTCGACCCCAGGTACTGAAGCTTTCTTT.

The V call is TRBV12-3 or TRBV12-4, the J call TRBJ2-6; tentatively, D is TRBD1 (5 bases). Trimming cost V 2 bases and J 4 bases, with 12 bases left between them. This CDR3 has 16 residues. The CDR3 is CASSLNWGQGANVLTF. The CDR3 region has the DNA TGTGCCAGCAGTTTAAATTGGGGCCAGGGGGCCAACGTCCTGACTTTC.

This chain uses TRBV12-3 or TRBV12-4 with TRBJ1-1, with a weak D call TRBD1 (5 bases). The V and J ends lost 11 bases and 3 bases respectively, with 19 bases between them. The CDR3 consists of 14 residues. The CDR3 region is CAGTLSWDYTEAFF. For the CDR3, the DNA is TGTGCCGGCACTCTATCGTGGGACTACACTGAAGCTTTCTTT.

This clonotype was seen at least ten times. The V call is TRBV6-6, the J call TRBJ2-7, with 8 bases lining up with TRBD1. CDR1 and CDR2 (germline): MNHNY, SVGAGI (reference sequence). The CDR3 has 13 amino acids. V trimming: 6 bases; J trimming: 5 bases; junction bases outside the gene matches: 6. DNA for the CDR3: TGTGCCAGCAGCCGACAGGGGATAGACGAGCAGTACTTC. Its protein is CASSRQGIDEQYF.

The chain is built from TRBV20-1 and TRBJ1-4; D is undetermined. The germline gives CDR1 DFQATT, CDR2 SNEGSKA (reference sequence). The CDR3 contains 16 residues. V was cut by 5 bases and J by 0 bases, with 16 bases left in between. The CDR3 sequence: CSARDLNLATNEKLFF. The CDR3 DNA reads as TGCAGTGCTCGCGATTTGAATCTTGCAACTAATGAAAAACTGTTTTTT.

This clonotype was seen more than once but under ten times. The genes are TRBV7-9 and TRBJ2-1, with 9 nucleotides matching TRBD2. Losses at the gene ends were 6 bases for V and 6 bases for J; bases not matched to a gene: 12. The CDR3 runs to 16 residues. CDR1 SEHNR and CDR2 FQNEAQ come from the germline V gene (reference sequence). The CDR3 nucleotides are TGTGCCAGCAGTTCGCAGCGAAGCGGGGGGCCCAATGAGCAGTTCTTC. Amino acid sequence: CASSSQRSGGPNEQFF.

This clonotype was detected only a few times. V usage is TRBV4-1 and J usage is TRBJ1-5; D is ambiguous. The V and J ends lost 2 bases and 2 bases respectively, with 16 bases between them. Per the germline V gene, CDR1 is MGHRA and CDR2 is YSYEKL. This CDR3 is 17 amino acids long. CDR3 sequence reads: CASSQIYSGVGNQPQHF. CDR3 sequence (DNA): TGCGCCAGCAGCCAAATTTACAGTGGGGTTGGCAATCAGCCCCAGCATTTT.

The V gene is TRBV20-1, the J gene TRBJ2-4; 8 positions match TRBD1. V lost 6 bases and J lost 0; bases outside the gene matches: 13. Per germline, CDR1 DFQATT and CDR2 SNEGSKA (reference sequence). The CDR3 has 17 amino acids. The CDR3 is CSAAPDRVLLAKNIQYF. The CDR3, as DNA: TGCAGTGCAGCCCCGGACAGGGTGCTTTTAGCCAAAAACATTCAGTACTTC.

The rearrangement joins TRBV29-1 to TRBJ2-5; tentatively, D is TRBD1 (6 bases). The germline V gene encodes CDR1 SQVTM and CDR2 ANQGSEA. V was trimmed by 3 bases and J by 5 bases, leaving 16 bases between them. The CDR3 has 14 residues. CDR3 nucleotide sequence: TGCAGCGTTGAGGGCAGGGGTCGTATGGAGACCCAGTACTTC. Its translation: CSVEGRGRMETQYF.

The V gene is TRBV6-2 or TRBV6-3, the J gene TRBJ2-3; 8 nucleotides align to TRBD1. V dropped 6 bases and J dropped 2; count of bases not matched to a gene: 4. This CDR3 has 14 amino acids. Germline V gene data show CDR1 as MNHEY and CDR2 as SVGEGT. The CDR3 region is CASRPGGFTDTQYF. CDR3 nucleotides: TGTGCCAGCAGACCAGGGGGCTTCACAGATACGCAGTATTTT.

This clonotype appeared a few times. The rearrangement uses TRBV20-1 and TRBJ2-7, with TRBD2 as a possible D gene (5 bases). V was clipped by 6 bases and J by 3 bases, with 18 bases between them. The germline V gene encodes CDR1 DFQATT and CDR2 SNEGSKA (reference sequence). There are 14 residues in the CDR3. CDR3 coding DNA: TGCAGTGCCGCACGAGGCCCTGGACTCTACGAGCAGTACTTC. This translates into CSAARGPGLYEQYF.

The CDR3 here is CASSFLGVARQEKVEQFF. DNA for the CDR3: TGTGCCAGCAGCTTTCTGGGAGTAGCAAGACAGGAAAAAGTCGAGCAGTTCTTC. J is TRBJ2-1 and V is TRBV7-8; weak D call: TRBD1 (6 bases). V was clipped by 3 bases and J by 10 bases, with 28 bases between them. The CDR3 contains 18 residues. CDR1 and CDR2 (germline): SGHVS, FQNEAQ.